Following are 8 T cell receptor beta chains from one sample sequenced in a study of radiotherapy plus CTLA-4 blockade in lung cancer. Produced via immunoSEQ multiplex PCR; TCRdb's table is partial and in-frame only. Of over 45,000 clones in the sample, around 85% were seen once. This material consisted of peripheral blood, taken from a patient treated with radiotherapy plus ipilimumab. Source of these receptors: a human donor with non-small cell lung cancer who had a complete response to radiotherapy plus ipilimumab.

This clone turned up a few times. This chain connects TRBV7-9 to TRBJ1-4; tentatively, D is TRBD1 (6 bases). The germline CDR1 and CDR2 sequences are SEHNR and FQNEAQ (reference sequence). The length of the CDR3 is 14 residues. V was pared by 6 bases and J by 3 bases, with 11 bases between. The chain's CDR3 is CASSRDNSNEKLFF. The CDR3 bases are TGTGCCAGCAGTAGGGACAATTCTAATGAAAAACTGTTTTTT.

CDR3 loop: CASSRGTGGTEAFF. As DNA, the CDR3 is TGTGCCAGTAGTAGGGGGACAGGGGGCACTGAAGCTTTCTTT. The chain joins TRBV19 to TRBJ1-1, with TRBD1 identical over 11 bases. The CDR3 has 14 amino acids. In germline, CDR1 is LNHDA, CDR2 SQIVND (reference sequence). Unmatched junction bases numbered 2, after V lost 4 bases and J lost 4 bases.

The V and J genes are TRBV6-5 and TRBJ1-6; 8 positions match TRBD1. The CDR3 sequence is 16 residues long. Trimming at V came to 4 bases and at J to 2 bases, leaving 4 bases not matched to a gene. The germline gives CDR1 MNHEY, CDR2 SVGAGI. The DNA for the CDR3 is TGTGCCAGCAGTTCGCAACAGGGGGCCTATAATTCACCCCTCCACTTT. This sequence encodes CASSSQQGAYNSPLHF.

The rearrangement joins TRBV15 to TRBJ1-1; TRBD1 agrees at 7 bases. V dropped 1 base and J dropped 3; count of bases not matched to a gene: 2. This CDR3 region has 14 residues. Germline V gene lookup returns CDR1 LNHNV and CDR2 YYDKDF (reference sequence). CDR3 sequence: CATSRGGQDTEAFF. CDR3 bases: TGTGCCACCAGCAGAGGTGGACAGGACACTGAAGCTTTCTTT.

V is TRBV11-2 and J is TRBJ2-1, with 7 positions matching TRBD2. Germline V CDR1 and CDR2: SGHAT, FQNNGV. This CDR3 comprises 16 residues. J was trimmed by 6 bases and V by 4 bases; bases with no gene match: 12. The CDR3 is CASSSPNRGRANEQFF. The DNA of the CDR3 is TGTGCCAGCAGCTCCCCTAATAGAGGGAGGGCCAATGAGCAGTTCTTC.

The V gene is TRBV6-1, the J gene TRBJ1-3; D not certain. CDR3 length equals 17 residues. Germline values: CDR1 MNHNS, CDR2 SASEGT. V was pared by 0 bases and J by 0 bases, with 12 bases between. In nucleotides, the CDR3 is TGTGCCAGCAGTGAAGCGGGAGGGCCCGTCTCTGGAAACACCATATATTTT. Its protein product is CASSEAGGPVSGNTIYF.

The chain is built from TRBV6-5 and TRBJ1-1; no clear D gene. V was clipped by 2 bases and J by 0 bases, with 4 bases between them. The germline V gene has CDR1 MNHEY and CDR2 SVGAGI. The CDR3 has 13 amino acids. The CDR3 coding sequence is TGTGCCAGCAGTTACCGGGTGAACACTGAAGCTTTCTTT. This translates into CASSYRVNTEAFF.

The V call is TRBV5-6, the J call TRBJ2-3; D perhaps matches TRBD1 (6 bases). This CDR3 spans 14 amino acids. CDR1 is SGHDT and CDR2 is YYEEEE in the germline V gene. Trimming cost V 5 bases and J 4 bases, with 14 bases left between them. CDR3: CASSTGTSSDTQYF. The CDR3 DNA reads as TGTGCCAGCAGTACCGGGACATCATCAGATACGCAGTATTTT.